A single sample is the source of the 17 T cell receptor beta chains below, sequenced in a study of T cell repertoires in cytomegalovirus infection. Their antigen targets remain unknown. TCRdb reprocessed the reads with MiXCR, giving one entry per CDR3 protein. The sample has some 940,000 distinct CDR3 sequences, roughly 31% seen once; the top ten hold about 14%. The input for sequencing was cultured CD8+ T cells from PBMCs, taken from culture after CMV antigen stimulation. The receptors shown here come from a human donor in good health (CMV status not recorded). Some clones in this sample may be carry-over from other donors' samples.

Only a few counts were recorded for this clonotype. The chain carries TRBV10-3 and TRBJ2-1; weak D call: TRBD2 (5 bases). CDR3 length equals 12 residues. Germline CDR1 ENHRY, CDR2 SYGVKD. Trimming took off 7 bases at V and 9 bases at J, with 13 bases between the two ends. CDR3 nucleotides: TGTGCCATCATCGGAGGAAGCGGTGAGCAGTTCTTC. It codes for CAIIGGSGEQFF.

V usage is TRBV6-2 or TRBV6-3 and J usage is TRBJ2-7; 10 bases agree with TRBD1. CDR3 length: 17 residues. J lost 3 bases, V lost 6 bases, and 14 bases had no gene match. Germline V CDR1 and CDR2: MNHEY, SVGEGT. The CDR3 sequence: CASSLDRGSSLDYEQYV. The CDR3 DNA reads as TGTGCCAGCAGCCTGGACAGGGGGTCTAGTTTGGACTACGAGCAGTACGTC.

This chain joins TRBV7-9 and TRBJ2-3; a weak D match, TRBD1 (6 bases). CDR3 length: 16 residues. Per the germline V gene, CDR1 is SEHNR and CDR2 is FQNEAQ (reference sequence). Trimming removed 11 bases from V and 1 base from J, with 22 bases in between. The CDR3 loop is CALRTLGAGGTDTQYF. CDR3 nucleotide sequence: TGTGCCCTTAGAACATTGGGAGCAGGGGGCACAGATACGCAGTATTTT. Full variable domain (outside the CDR3, taken from reference TRBV7-9 and TRBJ2-3): DTGVSQNPRHKITKRGQNVTFRCDPISEHNRLYWYRQTLGQGPEFLTYFQNEAQLEKSRLLSDRFSAERPKGSFSTLEIQRTEQGDSAMYLCALRTLGAGGTDTQYFGPGTRLTVL.

The chain has TRBV12-3 or TRBV12-4 and TRBJ2-2, with D hard to call. Trimming stripped 2 bases from V and 2 bases from J, with 9 bases between. The CDR3 length is 15 residues. The CDR3 region has the DNA TGTGCCAGCAGTTTACAGCTACCTAACACCGGGGAGCTGTTTTTT. Amino acids: CASSLQLPNTGELFF.

The chain joins TRBV15 to TRBJ1-2; 12 bases fit TRBD1. V lost 3 bases, J lost 4 bases, and 12 bases stayed unmatched. The CDR3 is 18 residues long. Per the germline V gene, CDR1 is LNHNV and CDR2 is YYDKDF (reference sequence). CDR3 DNA sequence: TGTGCCACCAGCAGTTTTCCGGGACAGGGGGCACGACGCTATGGCTACACCTTC. Its protein is CATSSFPGQGARRYGYTF. Using reference TRBV15 and TRBJ1-2 for the parts outside the CDR3, the full variable domain is DAMVIQNPRYQVTQFGKPVTLSCSQTLNHNVMYWYQQKSSQAPKLLFHYYDKDFNNEADTPDNFQSRRPNTSFCFLDIRSPGLGDTAMYLCATSSFPGQGARRYGYTFGSGTRLTVV.

This clonotype was seen more than once but under ten times. The chain links TRBV4-1 to TRBJ1-5; D call uncertain. Germline CDR1 and CDR2: MGHRA and YSYEKL. V was shortened by 1 base and J by 6 bases, with 10 bases between the two germline ends. This CDR3 contains 14 residues. The DNA of the CDR3 is TGCGCCAGCAGCCAAGTTCGAGTACCTCAGCCCCAGCATTTT. This codes for CASSQVRVPQPQHF.

The chain couples TRBV30 to TRBJ1-5; 7 bases align to TRBD1. V lost 3 bases, J lost 4 bases, and 21 bases stayed unmatched. CDR1 and CDR2 from the germline V gene are GTSNPN and SVGIG (reference sequence). CDR3 size: 19 residues. The CDR3 DNA is TGTGCCTGGAGCTCGTCCCCTACCCTTAGACAGGGTCGTAATCAGCCCCAGCATTTT. The encoded protein is CAWSSSPTLRQGRNQPQHF. The whole variable domain, remainder taken from reference TRBV30 and TRBJ1-5, is SQTIHQWPATLVQPVGSPLSLECTVEGTSNPNLYWYRQAAGRGLQLLFYSVGIGQISSEVPQNLSASRPQDRQFILSSKKLLLSDSGFYLCAWSSSPTLRQGRNQPQHFGDGTRLSIL.

Only a few counts were recorded for this clonotype. CDR3 region: CASPPRPGQGTTDTQYF. The CDR3 coding sequence is TGTGCCAGCCCACCCCGCCCGGGACAGGGGACCACAGATACGCAGTATTTT. V is TRBV6-6 and J is TRBJ2-3; TRBD1 agrees at 10 bases. V shed 8 bases and J 2 bases; nucleotides not matched to a gene: 13. CDR3 size: 17 residues. Germline V CDR1 and CDR2: MNHNY, SVGAGI (reference sequence).

This clonotype was seen only a few times. The CDR3 DNA is TGTGCTAGTGGTTTGTTGGTGCGGCAGGCCGAGGTCTGGGGCTACACCTTC. It encodes CASGLLVRQAEVWGYTF. The chain joins TRBV12-5 to TRBJ1-2; D unclear. V was clipped by 2 bases and J by 8 bases, with 24 bases between them. The CDR3 is 17 residues long. Germline V gives CDR1 LGHNT, CDR2 FRNRAP.

This clonotype turned up a few times. The chain's CDR3 is CASSLVEYAGNTIYF. CDR3 nucleotides: TGTGCCAGCAGCTTGGTGGAGTACGCTGGAAACACCATATATTTT. The rearrangement joins TRBV5-5 to TRBJ1-3; D is uncertain. The V and J ends lost 0 bases and 2 bases respectively, with 9 bases between them. Germline V lookup: CDR1 SGHKS, CDR2 YYEKEE (reference sequence). The CDR3 extends over 15 amino acids.

The chain carries TRBV15 and TRBJ2-3, with a weak D call TRBD2 (6 bases). CDR3 size: 15 residues. Germline CDR1 LNHNV, CDR2 YYDKDF (reference sequence). V shed 1 base and J shed 6 bases, with 14 bases lying between them. The CDR3 nucleotides are TGTGCCACCAGCAGAGGAGGAGGGGCAACGGATACGCAGTATTTT. Translation: CATSRGGGATDTQYF. The entire variable domain, with the rest obtained from reference TRBV15 and TRBJ2-3, is as follows: DAMVIQNPRYQVTQFGKPVTLSCSQTLNHNVMYWYQQKSSQAPKLLFHYYDKDFNNEADTPDNFQSRRPNTSFCFLDIRSPGLGDTAMYLCATSRGGGATDTQYFGPGTRLTVL.

The gene calls are TRBV2 and TRBJ2-7; no clear D. This CDR3 comprises 14 residues. Trimming took off 6 bases at V and 5 bases at J, with 17 bases between the two ends. Germline V lookup: CDR1 SNHLY, CDR2 FYNNEI. CDR3 protein: CASRKPFLSHEQYF. CDR3 coding DNA: TGTGCCAGCAGGAAGCCCTTTTTAAGTCACGAGCAGTACTTC.

The CDR3 DNA follows: TGTGCCAGCAGCTTGCCCGGGATAAATGAAAAACTGTTTTTT. Encoded protein: CASSLPGINEKLFF. V is TRBV5-4 and J is TRBJ1-4, with no clear D. The CDR3 totals 14 residues. Germline CDR1 and CDR2: SGHNT and YYREEE (reference sequence). Trimming removed 1 base at V and 5 bases at J, with 9 bases between. The full variable domain, rest sourced from reference TRBV5-4 and TRBJ1-4, is ETGVTQSPTHLIKTRGQQVTLRCSSQSGHNTVSWYQQALGQGPQFIFQYYREEENGRGNFPPRFSGLQFPNYSSELNVNALELDDSALYLCASSLPGINEKLFFGSGTQLSVL.

This clonotype was seen once. V and J are TRBV7-4 and TRBJ2-2, with unresolved D. The V gene lost 5 bases and the J gene lost 6 bases, with 13 bases spanning the gap. Germline CDR1 is SGHVT and CDR2 is SQSDAQ. This CDR3 comprises 14 residues. CDR3 in DNA: TGTGCCAGCAGCATCCGGGCCTCACCCGGGGAGCTGTTTTTT. It yields the protein CASSIRASPGELFF.

CDR3 in DNA: TGTGCCAGCAGCTTATCGGATGGGGAGCAGTACTTC. Its protein product is CASSLSDGEQYF. The chain uses TRBV7-6 and TRBJ2-7; no firm D call. Germline values: CDR1 SGHVS, CDR2 FNYEAQ. The CDR3 length is 12 residues. Trimming stripped 2 bases from V and 7 bases from J, with 9 bases between.

This clonotype has a count of ten or more. In nucleotides, the CDR3 is TGTGCCAGCAGCAAAAGCGGGGCCACAGATACGCAGTATTTT. Translation gives CASSKSGATDTQYF. This chain links TRBV7-9 with TRBJ2-3, with 7 bases that match TRBD2. The V and J ends lost 5 bases and 2 bases, in that order; junction bases with no gene match: 4. This CDR3 spans 14 amino acids. The V gene's germline CDR1 is SEHNR and CDR2 FQNEAQ (reference sequence).

V usage is TRBV6-2 or TRBV6-3 and J usage is TRBJ2-3; 14 bases are a match to TRBD2. The J segment lost 2 bases and the V segment lost 6 bases, leaving 7 bases of the junction unmatched. Per the germline V gene, CDR1 is MNHEY and CDR2 is SVGEGT. The CDR3 runs 17 residues. CDR3 sequence (DNA): TGTGCCAGCAGCGGACTAGCGGGGGGCCAACCCACAGATACGCAGTATTTT. It codes for CASSGLAGGQPTDTQYF.